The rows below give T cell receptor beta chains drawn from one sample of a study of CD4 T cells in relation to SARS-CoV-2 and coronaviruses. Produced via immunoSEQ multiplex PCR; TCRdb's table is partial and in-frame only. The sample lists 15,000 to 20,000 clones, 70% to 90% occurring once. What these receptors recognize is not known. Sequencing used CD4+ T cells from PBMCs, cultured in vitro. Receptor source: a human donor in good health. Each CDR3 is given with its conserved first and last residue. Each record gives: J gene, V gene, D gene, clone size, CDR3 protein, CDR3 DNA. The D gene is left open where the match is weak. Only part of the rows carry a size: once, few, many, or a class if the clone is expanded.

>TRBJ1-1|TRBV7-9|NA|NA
CASSLEGGGHTEAFF
TGTGCCAGCAGCTTAGAGGGGGGAGGACACACTGAAGCTTTCTTT
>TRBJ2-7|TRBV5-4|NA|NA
CASSLERGFGLYEQYF
TGTGCCAGCAGCTTGGAAAGAGGGTTTGGATTATACGAGCAGTACTTC
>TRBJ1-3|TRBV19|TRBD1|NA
CASRSGTGGHTIYF
TGTGCCAGTAGGTCCGGGACAGGTGGTCACACCATATATTTT
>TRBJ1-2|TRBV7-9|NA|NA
CASSAALVGPIGYTF
TGTGCCAGCAGCGCGGCCTTAGTGGGGCCGATCGGCTACACCTTC
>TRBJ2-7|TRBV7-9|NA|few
CASSRQPSYEQYF
TGTGCCAGCAGCCGACAGCCCTCCTACGAGCAGTACTTC
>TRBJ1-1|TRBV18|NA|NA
CASSPQGDGTEAFF
TGTGCCAGCTCACCACAGGGGGACGGGACTGAAGCTTTCTTT
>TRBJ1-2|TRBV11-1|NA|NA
CASSLGSGSNYGYTF
TGTGCCAGCAGCTTGGGATCAGGGTCTAACTATGGCTACACCTTC
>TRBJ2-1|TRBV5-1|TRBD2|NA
CASSSRREAHNEQFF
TGCGCCAGCAGCTCGAGGCGGGAGGCTCACAATGAGCAGTTCTTC
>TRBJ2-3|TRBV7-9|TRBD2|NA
CASSLVVAGVSDTQYF
TGTGCCAGCAGCTTAGTAGTAGCGGGGGTTTCAGATACGCAGTATTTT
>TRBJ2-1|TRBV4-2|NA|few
CASSQPRGEGVNEQFF
TGTGCCAGCAGCCAGCCTCGAGGGGAGGGGGTCAATGAGCAGTTCTTC
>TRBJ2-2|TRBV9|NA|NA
CASSVLASKNGELFF
TGTGCCAGCAGCGTACTAGCTTCAAAGAACGGGGAGCTGTTTTTT
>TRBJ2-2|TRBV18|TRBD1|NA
CASSPGTGYTGELFF
TGTGCCAGCTCACCCGGGACAGGGTACACCGGGGAGCTGTTTTTT
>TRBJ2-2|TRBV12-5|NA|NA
CASRPDRANTGELFF
TGTGCTAGCAGACCGGACAGAGCGAACACCGGGGAGCTGTTTTTT
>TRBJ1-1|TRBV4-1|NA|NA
CASSHFRVRAEAFF
TGCGCCAGCAGCCACTTCAGGGTGAGGGCTGAAGCTTTCTTT
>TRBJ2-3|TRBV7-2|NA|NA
CASSPQETQYF
TGTGCCAGCAGCCCCCAGGAGACGCAGTATTTT
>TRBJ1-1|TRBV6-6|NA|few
CASSSPPEGTEAFF
TGTGCCAGCAGTTCGCCCCCGGAGGGCACTGAAGCTTTCTTT
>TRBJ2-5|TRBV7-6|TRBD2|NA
CASSFGAGVYQETQYF
TGTGCCAGCAGCTTTGGAGCGGGGGTGTACCAAGAGACCCAGTACTTC
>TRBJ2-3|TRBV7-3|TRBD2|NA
CASSLGLAATDTQYF
TGTGCCAGCAGCCTGGGACTAGCGGCCACAGATACGCAGTATTTT
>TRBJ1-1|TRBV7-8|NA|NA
CASSLVRQATEAFF
TGTGCCAGCAGCTTAGTTCGGCAGGCCACTGAAGCTTTCTTT
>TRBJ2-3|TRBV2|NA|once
CASSSTEAQYF
TGTGCCAGCAGCTCGACAGAGGCGCAGTATTTT
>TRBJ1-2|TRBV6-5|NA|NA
CASNPTGTSYGYTF
TGTGCCAGCAACCCGACTGGGACGTCCTATGGCTACACCTTC
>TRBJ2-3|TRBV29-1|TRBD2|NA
CSVEEGGNTQYF
TGCAGCGTTGAAGAGGGAGGGAATACGCAGTATTTT
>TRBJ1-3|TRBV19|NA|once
CASKRGGLGGSSGNTIYF
TGTGCCAGTAAGAGGGGAGGCCTAGGAGGCAGCTCTGGAAACACCATATATTTT
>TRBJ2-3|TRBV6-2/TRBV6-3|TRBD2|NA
CASSPAFSGTSGTDTQYF
TGTGCCAGCAGTCCCGCCTTCTCCGGGACTAGCGGCACAGATACGCAGTATTTT
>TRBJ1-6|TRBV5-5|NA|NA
CASSLGRAPDRPLHF
TGTGCCAGCAGCTTGGGCAGGGCCCCGGATAGGCCCCTCCACTTT
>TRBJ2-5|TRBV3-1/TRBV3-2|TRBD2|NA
CASSQARRGGPKTQYF
TGTGCCAGCAGCCAAGCACGGCGGGGGGGCCCAAAGACCCAGTACTTC
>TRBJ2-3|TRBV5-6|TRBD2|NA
CASSLKLAGAGDTQYF
TGTGCCAGCAGCTTGAAACTAGCGGGGGCGGGAGATACGCAGTATTTT
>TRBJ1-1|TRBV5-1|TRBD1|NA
CASSLRQGNTEAFF
TGCGCCAGCAGCTTGAGACAGGGGAACACTGAAGCTTTCTTT
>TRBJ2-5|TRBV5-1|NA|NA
CASREQSGGKTQYF
TGCGCCAGCCGGGAGCAGTCTGGGGGAAAGACCCAGTACTTC
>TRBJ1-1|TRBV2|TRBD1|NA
CASSFTGGNTEAFF
TGTGCCAGCAGTTTTACAGGGGGAAACACTGAAGCTTTCTTT
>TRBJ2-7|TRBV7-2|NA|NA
CASSLRRTAYEQYF
TGTGCCAGCAGTCTGCGAAGGACGGCCTACGAGCAGTACTTC
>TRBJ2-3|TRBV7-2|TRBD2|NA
CASSSGTSGGPTDTQYF
TGTGCCAGCAGCTCTGGGACTAGCGGGGGACCCACAGATACGCAGTATTTT
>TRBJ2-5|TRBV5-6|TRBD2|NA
CASSRRAGGQETQYF
TGTGCCAGCAGCCGTCGGGCGGGGGGACAAGAGACCCAGTACTTC
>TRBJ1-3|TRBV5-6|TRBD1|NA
CASSPRDRDVNTIYF
TGTGCCAGCAGCCCCCGGGACAGAGACGTAAACACCATATATTTT
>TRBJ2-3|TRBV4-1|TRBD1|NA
CASSQVGTGKVTDTQYF
TGCGCCAGCAGCCAAGTAGGGACAGGCAAAGTCACAGATACGCAGTATTTT
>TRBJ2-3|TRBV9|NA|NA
CASSVTQTDTQYF
TGTGCCAGCAGCGTAACCCAAACAGATACGCAGTATTTT
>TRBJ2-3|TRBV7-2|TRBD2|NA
CASSLGERGGTDTQYF
TGTGCCAGCAGCTTAGGAGAGCGGGGGGGCACAGATACGCAGTATTTT
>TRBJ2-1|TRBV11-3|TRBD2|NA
CASSDRRGDNEQFF
TGTGCCAGCAGCGACCGACGGGGGGACAATGAGCAGTTCTTC
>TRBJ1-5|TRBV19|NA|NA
CASSMPQGPGNQPQHF
TGTGCCAGTAGTATGCCCCAGGGGCCGGGCAATCAGCCCCAGCATTTT
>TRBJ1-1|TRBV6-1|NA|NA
CASSEARGAFF
TGTGCCAGCAGTGAAGCCAGGGGAGCTTTCTTT
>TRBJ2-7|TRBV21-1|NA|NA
CASFRDSRNEQYF
TGTGCCAGCTTCCGGGACAGTAGGAACGAGCAGTACTTC
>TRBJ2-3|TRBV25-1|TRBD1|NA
CASSSRPGQGSTDTQYF
TGTGCCAGCAGCTCACGACCGGGACAGGGGTCCACAGATACGCAGTATTTT
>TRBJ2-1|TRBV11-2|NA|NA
CASSLDAGQYNEQFF
TGTGCCAGCAGCTTAGACGCGGGACAGTACAATGAGCAGTTCTTC
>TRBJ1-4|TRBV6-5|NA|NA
CASRGVGVTNEKLFF
TGTGCCAGCAGAGGCGTGGGGGTAACTAATGAAAAACTGTTTTTT
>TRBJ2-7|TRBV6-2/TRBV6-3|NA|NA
CASSSLRGRTGEQYF
TGTGCCAGCAGTTCCCTTCGAGGTCGAACGGGCGAGCAGTACTTC
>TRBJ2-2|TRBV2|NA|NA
CASSLGTGTGELFF
TGTGCCAGCAGTCTCGGTACGGGTACCGGGGAGCTGTTTTTT
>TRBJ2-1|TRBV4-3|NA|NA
CASSQEVGLYNEQFF
TGCGCCAGCAGCCAAGAGGTGGGGTTGTACAATGAGCAGTTCTTC
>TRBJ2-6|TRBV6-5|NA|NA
CASTEGVSGANVLTF
TGTGCCAGCACCGAAGGGGTCTCTGGGGCCAACGTCCTGACTTTC
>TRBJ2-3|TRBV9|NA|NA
CASSATGGAGDTQYF
TGTGCCAGCAGCGCCACCGGCGGGGCAGGGGATACGCAGTATTTT
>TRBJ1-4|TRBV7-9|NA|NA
CASSPQALKLRGGYEKLFF
TGTGCCAGCAGCCCCCAAGCTCTCAAGCTGCGGGGAGGTTATGAAAAACTGTTTTTT
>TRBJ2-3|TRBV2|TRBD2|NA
CASSGEPASGSEDTQYF
TGTGCCAGCAGTGGGGAACCGGCTAGCGGGAGTGAAGATACGCAGTATTTT
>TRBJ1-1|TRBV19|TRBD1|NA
CASSMDRVGGNTEAFF
TGTGCCAGTAGCATGGACAGGGTAGGTGGGAACACTGAAGCTTTCTTT
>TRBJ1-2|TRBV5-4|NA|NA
CASSPRLTGQANYGYTF
TGTGCCAGCAGCCCGCGCCTTACTGGACAAGCTAACTATGGCTACACCTTC
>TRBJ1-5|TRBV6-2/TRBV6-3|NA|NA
CASSPGFSNQPQHF
TGTGCCAGCAGTCCGGGATTTAGCAATCAGCCCCAGCATTTT
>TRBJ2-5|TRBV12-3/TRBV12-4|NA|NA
CASSLKVETQYF
TGTGCCAGCAGTTTAAAGGTCGAGACCCAGTACTTC
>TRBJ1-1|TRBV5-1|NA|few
CASSLEATPNTEAFF
TGCGCCAGCAGCTTGGAGGCAACGCCGAACACTGAAGCTTTCTTT
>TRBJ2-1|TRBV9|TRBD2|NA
CASSGGLAGVGNEQFF
TGTGCCAGCAGCGGGGGACTAGCGGGAGTCGGCAATGAGCAGTTCTTC
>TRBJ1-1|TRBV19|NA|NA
CAVKRADTEAFF
TGTGCCGTAAAGCGTGCAGACACTGAAGCTTTCTTT